A selection of T cell receptor beta chains follows, all from one sample in a study of CD8 T cells in Susac syndrome. TCRdb re-called the immunoSEQ multiplex PCR reads with MiXCR, one entry per CDR3 protein. Among more than 250,000 distinct CDR3 sequences, about 90% were seen once, and the ten largest hold 0.065%. The material sequenced was CD4+ T cells from PBMCs. The receptors derive from a human donor with multiple sclerosis. Each CDR3 is given with its conserved first and last residue. Each record gives: V gene, clone size, J gene, D gene, CDR3 DNA, CDR3 protein. The D gene is left open where the match is weak. The size of a clone is reported for some rows only, either as once, few or many, or as a class for expanded clones.

TRBV6-1	.	TRBJ2-1	TRBD2	TGTGCCAGCAGCCTGACTAGCGGAGTATCCTACAATGAGCAGTTCTTC	CASSLTSGVSYNEQFF
TRBV7-9	.	TRBJ2-1	TRBD1	TGTGCCAGCACAAGGACAGGGGTATACAATGAGCAGTTCTTC	CASTRTGVYNEQFF
TRBV12-3/TRBV12-4	.	TRBJ2-7	TRBD1	TGTGCCAGCAGCCCCGAGACAGGGAGCACCTACGAGCAGTACTTC	CASSPETGSTYEQYF
TRBV7-9	.	TRBJ2-4	TRBD2	TGTGCCAGCAGCCTACTAGCGGGAGGGCCCCTGAGTCAGTACTTC	CASSLLAGGPLSQYF
TRBV6-2/TRBV6-3	once	TRBJ2-7	.	TGTGCCAGCAGTGAGCCCGGACGGAGAACTTACGAGCAGTACTTC	CASSEPGRRTYEQYF
TRBV30	.	TRBJ1-5	.	TGTGCCTGGAGCCATCCCCGGGACGTATACAATCAGCCCCAGCATTTT	CAWSHPRDVYNQPQHF
TRBV5-1	.	TRBJ1-2	TRBD1	TGCGCCAGCAGCCCGGGACAGATGGACTATGGCTACACCTTC	CASSPGQMDYGYTF
TRBV6-5	.	TRBJ1-5	.	TGTGCCAGCAGTTATTCCCCGCGGACCCGGGAAAAATTTCAGCCCCAGCATTTT	CASSYSPRTREKFQPQHF
TRBV2	few	TRBJ2-7	.	TGTGCCAGCAGTGGTCCCCGAGGGGGGAGTTACGAGCAGTACTTC	CASSGPRGGSYEQYF
TRBV7-2	.	TRBJ2-7	.	TGTGCCAGCAGCCCCCTAACCGGGGGCGGGGAGTTCGAGCAGTACTTC	CASSPLTGGGEFEQYF
TRBV7-2	.	TRBJ2-7	.	TGTGCCAGCAGCTCATTTAGGCAGAGCTACGAGCAGTACTTC	CASSSFRQSYEQYF
TRBV20-1	once	TRBJ2-3	TRBD2	TGCAGTGCCAAGGGACTAGCGTGGACAGATACGCAGTATTTT	CSAKGLAWTDTQYF
TRBV29-1	.	TRBJ2-5	TRBD1	TGCAGCGTTGCCCCGACAGGGGGAGAGACCCAGTACTTC	CSVAPTGGETQYF
TRBV6-4	.	TRBJ1-2	.	TGTGCCAGCAGTGACCTGCCTAACTATGGCTACACCTTC	CASSDLPNYGYTF
TRBV20-1	.	TRBJ2-7	.	TGCAGTGCTAGAGTCGGTCTTAGCTCCTACGAGCAGTACTTC	CSARVGLSSYEQYF
TRBV12-3/TRBV12-4	.	TRBJ2-3	TRBD2	TGTGCCAGCCGCACCAGACTAGCCAGCACAGATACGCAGTATTTT	CASRTRLASTDTQYF
TRBV18	.	TRBJ1-5	.	TGTGCCAGCTCACCGGGCGATAGCAATCAGCCCCAGCATTTT	CASSPGDSNQPQHF
TRBV29-1	.	TRBJ2-2	.	TGCAGCGTTGAAGGTCCCGTCAGGTCCGGGGAGCTGTTTTTT	CSVEGPVRSGELFF
TRBV19	.	TRBJ2-1	.	TGTGCCAGTAGTATGGGGGTAGGTAGATTTGAGCAGTTCTTC	CASSMGVGRFEQFF
TRBV20-1	.	TRBJ2-3	.	TGCAGTGCTAGCCTACCGGGCACAGATACGCAGTATTTT	CSASLPGTDTQYF
TRBV4-1	.	TRBJ2-7	TRBD1	TGCGCCAGCAGCCGAGATACAGGGGACCCCTCCTACGAGCAGTACTTC	CASSRDTGDPSYEQYF
TRBV3-1	once	TRBJ2-1	.	TGTGCCAGCAGCCAAGATACGATCGGGCAGTTCTTC	CASSQDTIGQFF
TRBV4-3	.	TRBJ2-2	TRBD2	TGCGCCAGCAGCCAAGTATCCCTAGCGGGAGGTCCCGGGGAGCTGTTTTTT	CASSQVSLAGGPGELFF
TRBV11-3	.	TRBJ2-1	TRBD2	TGTGCCAGCAGTGAGGGAGCGGGAACAAAAGGGTTCTACAATGAGCAGTTCTTC	CASSEGAGTKGFYNEQFF
TRBV7-9	.	TRBJ1-5	TRBD1	TGTGCCAGCAGCCCATCGACAGGGGCGCGACCTTATCAGCCCCAGCATTTT	CASSPSTGARPYQPQHF
TRBV9	.	TRBJ1-3	.	TGTGCCAGCAGCGTAGCGGCAAGCTCTGGAAACACCATATATTTT	CASSVAASSGNTIYF
TRBV4-1	.	TRBJ2-5	.	TGCGCCAGCAGCCAGGGGGGAGGACAGTTAAATCTTCAAGAGACCCAGTACTTC	CASSQGGGQLNLQETQYF
TRBV6-5	.	TRBJ2-5	.	TGTGCCGCCGGGGGGCGGATTCAAGAGACCCAGTACTTC	CAAGGRIQETQYF
TRBV9	.	TRBJ1-1	.	TGTGCCAGCAGCGCTATTCGGAATGGAGTTGGTGAAGCTTTCTTT	CASSAIRNGVGEAFF
TRBV12-3/TRBV12-4	.	TRBJ1-1	TRBD1	TGTGCCAGCAGCAAGGGGACAGGTGAAGCTTTCTTT	CASSKGTGEAFF
TRBV19	.	TRBJ1-2	.	TGTGCCAGCGATGACTCTAACTATGGCTACACCTTC	CASDDSNYGYTF
TRBV29-1	.	TRBJ2-3	.	TGCAGCGTTGACGTCCGGAAGGGCACAGATACGCAGTATTTT	CSVDVRKGTDTQYF
TRBV4-1	.	TRBJ2-2	.	TGCGCCAGCAGCGGCCGGAACAGGGTGAACACCGGGGAGCTGTTTTTT	CASSGRNRVNTGELFF
TRBV29-1	.	TRBJ2-3	TRBD1	TGCAGCGTGATCCCGGGACAGGGGATAGCAGATACGCAGTATTTT	CSVIPGQGIADTQYF
TRBV5-6	.	TRBJ2-7	TRBD1	TGTGCCAGCAGGGGGGTGGGGGACAGGGTATACGAGCAGTACTTC	CASRGVGDRVYEQYF